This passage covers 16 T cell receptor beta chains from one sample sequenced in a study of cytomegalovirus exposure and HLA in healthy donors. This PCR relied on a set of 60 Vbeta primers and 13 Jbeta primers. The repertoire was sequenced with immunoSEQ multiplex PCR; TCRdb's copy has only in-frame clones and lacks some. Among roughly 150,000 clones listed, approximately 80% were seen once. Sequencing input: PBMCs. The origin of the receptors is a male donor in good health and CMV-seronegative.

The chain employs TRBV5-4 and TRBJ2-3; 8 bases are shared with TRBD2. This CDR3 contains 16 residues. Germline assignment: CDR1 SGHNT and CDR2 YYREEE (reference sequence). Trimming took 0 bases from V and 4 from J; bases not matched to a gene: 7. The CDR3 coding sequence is TGTGCCAGCAGCTTGGATTGGCTAGCGGGCGCAGATACGCAGTATTTT. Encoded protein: CASSLDWLAGADTQYF.

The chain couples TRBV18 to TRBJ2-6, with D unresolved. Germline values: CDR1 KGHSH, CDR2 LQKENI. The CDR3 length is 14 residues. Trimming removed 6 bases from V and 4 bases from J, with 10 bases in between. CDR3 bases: TGTGCCAGCTCTCCCGAGTTCGGGGCCAACGTCCTGACTTTC. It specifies CASSPEFGANVLTF. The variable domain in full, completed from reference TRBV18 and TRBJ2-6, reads NAGVMQNPRHLVRRRGQEARLRCSPMKGHSHVYWYRQLPEEGLKFMVYLQKENIIDESGMPKERFSAEFPKEGPSILRIQQVVRGDSAAYFCASSPEFGANVLTFGAGSRLTVL.

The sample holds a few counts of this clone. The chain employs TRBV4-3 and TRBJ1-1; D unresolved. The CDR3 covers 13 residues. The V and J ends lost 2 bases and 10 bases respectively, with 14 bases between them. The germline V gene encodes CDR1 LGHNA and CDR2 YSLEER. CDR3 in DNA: TGCGCCAGCAGCCAACGTGAGGGCGGAGGAGCTTTCTTT. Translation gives CASSQREGGGAFF.

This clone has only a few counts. CDR3 sequence (DNA): TGTGCCATCAGTGTTCCCGGTGGGCCCCAGCATTTT. Its protein is CAISVPGGPQHF. The chain carries TRBV10-3 and TRBJ1-5; D ambiguous. The CDR3 runs to 12 residues. V shed 4 bases and J shed 9 bases, with 10 bases lying between them. CDR1 is ENHRY and CDR2 is SYGVKD in the germline V gene.

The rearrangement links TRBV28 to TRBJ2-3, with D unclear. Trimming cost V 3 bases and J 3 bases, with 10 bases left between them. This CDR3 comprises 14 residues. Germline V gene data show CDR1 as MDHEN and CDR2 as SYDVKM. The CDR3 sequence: CASSFQAGTDTQYF. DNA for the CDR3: TGTGCCAGCAGTTTTCAGGCTGGGACAGATACGCAGTATTTT.

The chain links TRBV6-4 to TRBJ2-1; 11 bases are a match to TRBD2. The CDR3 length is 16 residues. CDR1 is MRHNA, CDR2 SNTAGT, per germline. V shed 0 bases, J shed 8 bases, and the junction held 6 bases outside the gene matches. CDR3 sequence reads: CASSDSRASGRHEQFF. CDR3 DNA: TGTGCCAGCAGTGACTCTAGAGCTAGCGGGAGGCATGAGCAGTTCTTC.

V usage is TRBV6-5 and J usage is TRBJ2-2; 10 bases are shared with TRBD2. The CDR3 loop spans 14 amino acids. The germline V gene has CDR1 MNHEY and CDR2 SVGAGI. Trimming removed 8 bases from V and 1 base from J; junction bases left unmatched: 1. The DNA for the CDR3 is TGTGCCAGCCGGACTAGCGGGAACACCGGGGAGCTGTTTTTT. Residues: CASRTSGNTGELFF.

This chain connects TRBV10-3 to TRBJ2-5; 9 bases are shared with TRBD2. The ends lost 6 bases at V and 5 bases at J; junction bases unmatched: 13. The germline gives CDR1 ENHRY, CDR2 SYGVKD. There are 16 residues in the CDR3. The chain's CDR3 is CAISPGRSGRGETQYF. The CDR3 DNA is TGTGCCATCAGCCCTGGACGTAGCGGGAGAGGCGAGACCCAGTACTTC.

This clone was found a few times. The CDR3 reads CASSGGSNQPQHF. The CDR3 DNA follows: TGTGCCAGCAGCGGGGGTAGCAATCAGCCCCAGCATTTT. This chain uses TRBV6-5 with TRBJ1-5; TRBD1 might be the D (5 bases). Trimming pared 6 bases from V and 0 bases from J, leaving 6 bases between. Germline CDR1 reads MNHEY; CDR2 reads SVGAGI. The CDR3 consists of 13 residues.

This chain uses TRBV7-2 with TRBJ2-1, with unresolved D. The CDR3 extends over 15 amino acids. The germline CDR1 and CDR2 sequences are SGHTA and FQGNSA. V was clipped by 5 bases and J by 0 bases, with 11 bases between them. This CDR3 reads CASSRRLDSYNEQFF. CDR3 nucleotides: TGTGCCAGCAGCCGCCGACTGGACTCCTACAATGAGCAGTTCTTC.

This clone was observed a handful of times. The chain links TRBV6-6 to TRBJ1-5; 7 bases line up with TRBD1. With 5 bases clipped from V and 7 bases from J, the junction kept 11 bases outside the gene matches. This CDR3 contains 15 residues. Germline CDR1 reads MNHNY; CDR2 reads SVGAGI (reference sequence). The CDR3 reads CASSLPTTGTQPQHF. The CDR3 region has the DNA TGTGCCAGCAGTCTACCTACGACAGGGACGCAGCCCCAGCATTTT.

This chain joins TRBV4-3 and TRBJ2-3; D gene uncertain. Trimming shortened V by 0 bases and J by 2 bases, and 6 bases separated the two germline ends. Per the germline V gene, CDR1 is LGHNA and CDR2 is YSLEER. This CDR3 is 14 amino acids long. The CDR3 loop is CASSQDPNTDTQYF. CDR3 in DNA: TGCGCCAGCAGCCAAGATCCCAACACAGATACGCAGTATTTT.

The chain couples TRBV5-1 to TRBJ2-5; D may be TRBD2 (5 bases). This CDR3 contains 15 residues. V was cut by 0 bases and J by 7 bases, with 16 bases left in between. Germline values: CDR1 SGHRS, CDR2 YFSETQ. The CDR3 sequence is CASSLGGSQVGTQYF. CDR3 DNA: TGCGCCAGCAGCTTGGGAGGGTCACAAGTAGGGACCCAGTACTTC.

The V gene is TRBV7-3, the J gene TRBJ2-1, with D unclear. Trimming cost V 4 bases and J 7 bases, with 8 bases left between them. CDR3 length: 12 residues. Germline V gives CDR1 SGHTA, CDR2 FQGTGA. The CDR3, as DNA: TGTGCCAGCAGCTCACAAGCGAATGAGCAGTTCTTC. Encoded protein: CASSSQANEQFF.

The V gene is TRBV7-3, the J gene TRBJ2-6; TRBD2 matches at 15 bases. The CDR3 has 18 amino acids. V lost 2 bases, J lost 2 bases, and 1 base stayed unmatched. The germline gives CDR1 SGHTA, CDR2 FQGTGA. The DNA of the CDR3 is TGTGCCAGCAGCTTAGGACTAGCGGGAGGGCCTGGGGCCAACGTCCTGACTTTC. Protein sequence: CASSLGLAGGPGANVLTF.

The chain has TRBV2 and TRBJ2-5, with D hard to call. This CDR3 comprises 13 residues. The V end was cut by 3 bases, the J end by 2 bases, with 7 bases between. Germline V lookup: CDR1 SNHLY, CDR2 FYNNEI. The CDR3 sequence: CASSDLSQETQYF. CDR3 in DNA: TGTGCCAGCAGTGATTTGTCTCAAGAGACCCAGTACTTC.